This T cell receptor (beta chain) emerged from a study of cytomegalovirus exposure and HLA in healthy donors. The study's findings and limits: When the data were analyzed later, several of the most significant clusters appeared to be linked to common viral pathogens. According to a later analysis, most TCR beta chains associated with CMV appeared HLA-restricted. Later analysis showed TCR association rates varying by HLA locus, highest for DRB1 and lowest for HLA-C.

The PCR used 60 Vbeta and 13 Jbeta primers. Original handling: A later analysis tallied 75 million to 80 million unique TCR beta chains, some 12 million of them shared. TCRdb's copy holds only in-frame clones and misses some; the assay was immunoSEQ multiplex PCR. V, J and clone size reflect that table, while D and trimming were determined from the DNA. This sample carries 180,000 or so clones, over 80% of them seen once, and the ten largest clones take 4.5% to 5.5%. As for this clone: Its matching antigen is unknown. A read error may account for a junction end that differs from germline.

CDR1 and CDR2 (germline): SSHAT, FNYEAQ (reference sequence). This CDR3 is 15 amino acids long. Sequencing was done on a sample of PBMCs. The origin of this receptor is a woman aged 45-60 years in good health and CMV-seropositive. J is TRBJ2-5 and V is TRBV7-7; a possible D gene is TRBD2 (5 bases). This CDR3 is CASSRPPGSGETQYF. The CDR3 region has the DNA TGTGCTAGCAGCCGCCCCCCGGGGTCGGGGGAGACCCAGTACTTC.